What follows are 10 T cell receptor beta chains derived from one specimen sequenced in a study of blood T cell repertoires in COVID-19. The data were produced by immunoSEQ multiplex PCR, yet TCRdb's version contains in-frame clones alone and is incomplete. The data contain about 58,000 clones, roughly 79% of them singletons. Sample: peripheral blood. Receptors were obtained from a human donor in a cohort sampled during active COVID-19.

This sequence joins TRBV11-2 and TRBJ2-1; D ambiguous. The CDR3 totals 15 residues. From germline, CDR1 is SGHAT and CDR2 FQNNGV. Trimming removed 5 bases from V and 3 bases from J, with 14 bases in between. CDR3 DNA: TGTGCCAGCAGCCCCCCCGATCAGGTCTACAATGAGCAGTTCTTC. This encodes CASSPPDQVYNEQFF.

The CDR3 bases are TGTGCCAGTAGTATGGACAGAGCTAACTATGGCTACACCTTC. Translated: CASSMDRANYGYTF. This rearrangement joins TRBV19 to TRBJ1-2, with a weak D call TRBD1 (6 bases). The CDR3 covers 14 residues. V was pared by 3 bases and J by 0 bases, with 8 bases between. Germline lookup yields CDR1 LNHDA and CDR2 SQIVND (reference sequence).

This chain uses TRBV4-3 with TRBJ2-7; unclear D gene. In germline, CDR1 is LGHNA, CDR2 YSLEER. The CDR3 consists of 14 residues. V lost 0 bases and J 2 bases, leaving 8 bases between the germline ends. The CDR3 region has the DNA TGCGCCAGCAGCCAAGACGCGGCGACCTACGAGCAGTACTTC. It encodes CASSQDAATYEQYF.

This clone has only one observation. The chain has TRBV6-6 and TRBJ1-3, with no clear D. The CDR3 spans 13 residues. Deletions cut 5 bases from V and 4 bases from J, with 9 bases between. CDR1 MNHNY and CDR2 SVGAGI come from the germline V gene (reference sequence). DNA for the CDR3: TGTGCCAGCAGTGGGAGTAACGGAAACACCATATATTTT. Translated, it gives CASSGSNGNTIYF.

V gene TRBV10-1 combines with J gene TRBJ1-6; D not certain. This CDR3 contains 12 residues. Germline V CDR1 and CDR2: WNHNN, SYGVQD (reference sequence). Trimming took off 11 bases at V and 9 bases at J, with 14 bases between the two ends. The CDR3 DNA reads TGCGCCCCCTACAGAAGAGTTTCACCCCTCCACTTT. It yields the protein CAPYRRVSPLHF.

This clone was seen a few times. The chain links TRBV18 to TRBJ1-1, with D perhaps TRBD1 (5 bases). Per the germline V gene, CDR1 is KGHSH and CDR2 is LQKENI. The CDR3 has 13 residues. With 5 bases removed from V and 1 base from J, the gap between germline ends came to 8 bases. The CDR3 loop is CASSTDKNTEAFF. The CDR3 DNA is TGTGCCAGCTCAACGGACAAGAACACTGAAGCTTTCTTT.

V and J are TRBV9 and TRBJ2-1; maybe TRBD2 (7 bases). V was cut by 0 bases and J by 6 bases, with 19 bases left in between. Germline CDR1 SGDLS, CDR2 YYNGEE. There are 17 residues in the CDR3. CDR3 coding DNA: TGTGCCAGCAGCGTAGCTAGGGGGGGCTCGACCCTCAATGAGCAGTTCTTC. It encodes CASSVARGGSTLNEQFF.

The genes are TRBV18 and TRBJ1-6, with D perhaps matching TRBD1 (6 bases). V was pared by 3 bases and J by 6 bases, with 9 bases between. CDR3 size: 14 residues. The V gene's germline CDR1 is KGHSH and CDR2 LQKENI. The CDR3 DNA is TGTGCCAGCTCACCTCAGGGGAGTAATTCACCCCTCCACTTT. Translated, it gives CASSPQGSNSPLHF.

The chain links TRBV5-6 to TRBJ2-7; 10 positions agree with TRBD2. With V trimmed by 4 bases and J by 0 bases, 10 bases remained unmatched. The CDR3 contains 17 residues. Germline V lookup: CDR1 SGHDT, CDR2 YYEEEE. The CDR3: CASSATPSGSLSYEQYF. The CDR3 DNA reads as TGTGCCAGCAGCGCGACCCCTAGCGGGAGTCTCTCCTACGAGCAGTACTTC. The full variable domain, its missing parts supplied by reference TRBV5-6 and TRBJ2-7, is DAGVTQSPTHLIKTRGQQVTLRCSPKSGHDTVSWYQQALGQGPQFIFQYYEEEERQRGNFPDRFSGHQFPNYSSELNVNALLLGDSALYLCASSATPSGSLSYEQYFGPGTRLTVT.

There are a few counts of this clone. This rearrangement joins TRBV28 to TRBJ1-5; D is perhaps TRBD1 (5 bases). Germline V lookup: CDR1 MDHEN, CDR2 SYDVKM. CDR3 length: 17 amino acids. The V and J ends lost 5 bases and 0 bases respectively, with 17 bases between them. The DNA of the CDR3 is TGTGCCAGCAGTCCCGCCGGGCAGGGTATTAGCAATCAGCCCCAGCATTTT. Translated: CASSPAGQGISNQPQHF.